Listed below are T cell receptor beta chains from one sample, sequenced in a study of human T cells and chemical hapten exposure. Via MiXCR, TCRdb re-called the RACE reads, giving one row per CDR3 protein. Of around 300,000 distinct CDR3 sequences listed, around 6.9% are singletons. This material consisted of whole blood, taken in connection with sensitization to the hapten diphenylcyclopropenone (DPC). These receptors originate from a woman aged 18-30 years with alopecia areata. Some clones in this sample may be carry-over from other donors' samples. Each CDR3 is given with its conserved first and last residue. Fields, in order: clone size, CDR3 length, D gene, J gene, V gene, CDR3 protein, CDR3 DNA. D genes are given only for firm matches. Size tells how often a clone was seen (once, few, many) or the class of an expanded clone, and some rows leave it out.

few	14	-	TRBJ2-3	TRBV6-4	CASSDSLAPGTQYF	TGTGCCAGCAGTGACTCCCTGGCCCCGGGTACGCAGTATTTT
-	13	-	TRBJ2-7	TRBV12-3/TRBV12-4	CASSLRGMGEQYF	TGTGCCAGCAGTTTAAGGGGGATGGGAGAGCAGTACTTC
many	16	TRBD2	TRBJ2-3	TRBV6-2/TRBV6-3	CASSYPGLASTDTQYF	TGTGCCAGCAGTTACCCCGGACTAGCCAGCACAGATACGCAGTATTTT
many	15	-	TRBJ2-6	TRBV5-1	CASSTQVAGANVLTF	TGCGCCAGCAGCACACAGGTAGCTGGGGCCAACGTCCTGACTTTC
-	13	-	TRBJ1-4	TRBV24-1	CATSDGIHEKLFF	TGTGCCACCAGTGATGGGATACATGAAAAACTGTTTTTT
-	14	-	TRBJ2-1	TRBV20-1	CSDGAANRNNEQFF	TGCAGTGACGGAGCGGCAAACCGAAACAATGAGCAGTTCTTC
many	18	-	TRBJ2-6	TRBV21-1	CASSNTRVRASGANVLTF	TGTGCCAGCAGCAACACCAGGGTTAGGGCCTCTGGGGCCAACGTCCTGACTTTC
-	14	TRBD2	TRBJ2-7	TRBV7-2	CASSLGDYSYEQYF	TGTGCCAGCAGCTTAGGGGACTATTCCTACGAGCAGTACTTC
few	15	-	TRBJ2-3	TRBV7-3	CASSFVGGLVDTQYF	TGTGCCAGCAGCTTCGTCGGGGGCCTAGTGGATACGCAGTATTTT
many	12	-	TRBJ2-5	TRBV6-6	CASSYLEGTQYF	TGTGCCAGCAGTTACCTAGAAGGGACCCAGTACTTC
few	15	TRBD1	TRBJ1-2	TRBV29-1	CSVEDGDSLRYGYTF	TGCAGCGTTGAAGATGGGGACAGCCTTCGCTATGGCTACACCTTC